The clone carrying this T cell receptor (beta chain) showed up just once. Germline loops: CDR1 KGHSH, CDR2 LQKENI. The CDR3 length is 21 residues. Trimming pared 1 base from V and 0 bases from J, leaving 26 bases between. The sample originates from a study of blood T cell repertoires in COVID-19. About the research overall: In each case, the material was cDNA or gDNA derived from T cells, B-cell-depleted T cells, or PBMCs.

TCRdb's table, derived via immunoSEQ multiplex PCR, lists solely in-frame clones and lacks some. The sample holds fewer than 450,000 clones, approximately 90% seen once. The chain has TRBV18 and TRBJ2-3; the D gene is possibly TRBD1 (5 bases). Sequenced sample: PBMCs or T cells enriched from blood (not recorded which). This receptor was taken from a woman aged 18-30 years who had recovered from COVID-19. CDR3 sequence: CASSPRTTQGVRLTSTDTQYF. The CDR3 DNA reads TGTGCCAGCTCACCACGGACCACGCAGGGTGTTCGCCTGACTAGCACAGATACGCAGTATTTT.